The next 17 T cell receptor beta chains were all read from a single sample in a study of shared clonotypes between healthy human individuals. The repertoire was sequenced with immunoSEQ multiplex PCR; TCRdb's copy has only in-frame clones and lacks some. The table has around 2.3 million clones, 90% to 97% seen once. The specimen sequenced was naive CD4+ T cells sorted from blood. As to subset: CD45RA+ positively selected. The receptors originated from a man younger than 30 in good health.

The genes are TRBV10-3 and TRBJ2-7; perhaps TRBD1 as D (6 bases). V shed 7 bases and J shed 0 bases, with 13 bases lying between them. There are 14 residues in the CDR3. The germline V gene encodes CDR1 ENHRY and CDR2 SYGVKD. CDR3 in DNA: TGTGCCATCATGTGGGACACACACTCCTACGAGCAGTACTTC. The encoded protein is CAIMWDTHSYEQYF.

The rearrangement uses TRBV23-1 and TRBJ1-2, with unresolved D. TRBV23-1 is designated an ORF whose function remains uncertain. The CDR3 runs 14 residues. Trimming pared 7 bases from V and 1 base from J, leaving 13 bases between. CDR3 sequence reads: CASTPLGSNYGYTF. The CDR3 DNA reads as TGCGCCAGCACCCCCCTTGGGAGTAACTATGGCTACACCTTC.

The chain joins TRBV28 to TRBJ1-1, with D unresolved. Trimming took 6 bases from V and 5 from J, leaving 10 bases between them. Per the germline V gene, CDR1 is MDHEN and CDR2 is SYDVKM. The CDR3 contains 12 residues. The CDR3 DNA reads as TGTGCCAGCAGCCCCTTGAGGACTGAAGCTTTCTTT. It translates to CASSPLRTEAFF.

This sequence joins TRBV12-5 and TRBJ2-2, with TRBD2 as a possible D gene (6 bases). Trimming took off 7 bases at V and 9 bases at J, with 18 bases between the two ends. Germline V gene sequence: CDR1 LGHNT, CDR2 FRNRAP. The CDR3 sequence is 14 residues long. CDR3: CASARGMATRELFF. Here the CDR3 DNA reads TGTGCTAGTGCGCGGGGTATGGCTACCCGGGAGCTGTTTTTT. Full variable domain (remainder filled in from reference TRBV12-5 and TRBJ2-2): DARVTQTPRHKVTEMGQEVTMRCQPILGHNTVFWYRQTMMQGLELLAYFRNRAPLDDSGMPKDRFSAEMPDATLATLKIQPSEPRDSAVYFCASARGMATRELFFGEGSRLTVL.

The DNA of the CDR3 is TGTGCCAGCAGTCCACAGGGGGCAGCTAATGAAAAACTGTTTTTT. It yields the protein CASSPQGAANEKLFF. The rearrangement uses TRBV6-4 and TRBJ1-4; 9 bases align to TRBD1. The CDR3 covers 15 residues. Germline CDR1 reads MRHNA; CDR2 reads SNTAGT. V shed 5 bases and J 3 bases; nucleotides not matched to a gene: 4.

V is TRBV4-1 and J is TRBJ2-2; 8 nucleotides match TRBD2. Germline-derived CDR1 and CDR2 are MGHRA and YSYEKL. Unmatched junction bases numbered 15, after V lost 4 bases and J lost 5 bases. The CDR3 is 18 amino acids. The chain's CDR3 is CASSLFDGSGSVTGELFF. The CDR3, as DNA: TGCGCCAGCAGCCTTTTCGATGGCAGCGGGAGTGTAACCGGGGAGCTGTTTTTT.

This chain uses TRBV11-2 with TRBJ2-2, with TRBD2 identical over 13 bases. V lost 7 bases, J lost 0 bases, and 8 bases stayed unmatched. CDR3 size: 18 residues. Germline loops: CDR1 SGHAT, CDR2 FQNNGV. CDR3 protein: CASTAGTSGTPNTGELFF. The CDR3 bases are TGTGCCAGCACAGCCGGGACTAGCGGGACGCCGAACACCGGGGAGCTGTTTTTT.

This chain joins TRBV6-5 and TRBJ2-7, with TRBD2 matching over 10 bases. The CDR3 contains 13 residues. Germline V gene sequence: CDR1 MNHEY, CDR2 SVGAGI. J was trimmed by 3 bases and V by 8 bases; bases with no gene match: 4. This CDR3 reads CASQKREGYEQYF. Written as DNA, the CDR3 is TGTGCCAGCCAGAAGCGGGAGGGCTACGAGCAGTACTTC.

The rearrangement links TRBV27 to TRBJ2-7, with 8 nucleotides matching TRBD2. Per germline, CDR1 MNHEY and CDR2 SMNVEV (reference sequence). V shed 8 bases, J shed 0 bases, and the junction held 15 bases outside the gene matches. This CDR3 contains 17 residues. The CDR3 here is CASALPVAAGDSYEQYF. The DNA for the CDR3 is TGTGCCAGCGCCCTCCCTGTGGCAGCGGGGGACTCCTACGAGCAGTACTTC.

The J gene is TRBJ2-5, the V gene TRBV5-6; 9 positions match TRBD2. The CDR3 is 15 residues long. Trimming cost V 3 bases and J 0 bases; bases outside gene matches: 3. Germline V gives CDR1 SGHDT, CDR2 YYEEEE. CDR3 nucleotide sequence: TGTGCCAGCAGCTGGGGGACTAGCAACCAAGAGACCCAGTACTTC. The encoded protein is CASSWGTSNQETQYF.

The table lists this clone with a few counts. The chain employs TRBV6-1 and TRBJ1-2; the D is unclear. V was shortened by 2 bases and J by 4 bases, with 11 bases between the two germline ends. The CDR3 extends over 14 amino acids. CDR1 is MNHNS, CDR2 SASEGT, per germline. The CDR3: CASSERTAFYGYTF. The CDR3 DNA follows: TGTGCCAGCAGTGAAAGGACGGCCTTCTATGGCTACACCTTC.

Turning to this clone: The sample holds other DNA sequences that translate to the same CDR3. This chain links TRBV9 with TRBJ2-7, with D perhaps TRBD2 (5 bases). This CDR3 spans 14 amino acids. Germline assignment: CDR1 SGDLS and CDR2 YYNGEE. Trimming took 1 base from V and 0 from J, leaving 8 bases between them. The CDR3 sequence is CASSVTGSSYEQYF. CDR3 DNA: TGTGCCAGCAGCGTAACGGGGTCCTCCTACGAGCAGTACTTC.

The chain recombines TRBV27 with TRBJ2-1; either TRBD1 or TRBD2 may fit D (5 bases each). V dropped 5 bases and J dropped 2 bases, with 10 bases sitting between them. This CDR3 has 14 residues. Germline V gene sequence: CDR1 MNHEY, CDR2 SMNVEV (reference sequence). This chain's CDR3 is CASSRDAAYNEQFF. The CDR3 coding sequence is TGTGCCAGCAGTCGGGACGCGGCCTACAATGAGCAGTTCTTC.

This chain connects TRBV9 to TRBJ1-2; TRBD1 is a possible D gene (6 bases). Per the germline V gene, CDR1 is SGDLS and CDR2 is YYNGEE. The V end lost 4 bases, the J end lost 0 bases, and 16 bases lay between the germline ends. The CDR3 loop spans 16 amino acids. CDR3 coding DNA: TGTGCCAGCAGCCCAGTGGGGGCAGTCCCTAACTATGGCTACACCTTC. This sequence encodes CASSPVGAVPNYGYTF.

V and J are TRBV2 and TRBJ2-3; D possibly corresponds to TRBD2 (5 bases). The CDR3 has 13 amino acids. CDR1 is SNHLY and CDR2 is FYNNEI in the germline V gene. Trimming removed 8 bases at V and 3 bases at J, with 12 bases between. CDR3 region: CASLERRTDTQYF. In DNA form, the CDR3 reads TGTGCCAGCCTTGAGCGGAGGACAGATACGCAGTATTTT.

The rearrangement uses TRBV4-3 and TRBJ2-7, with D unresolved. The V end was cut by 1 base, the J end by 5 bases, with 9 bases between. Germline CDR1 and CDR2: LGHNA and YSLEER. This CDR3 is 13 amino acids long. The CDR3 DNA reads TGCGCCAGCAGCCAAGGAACCGGCCACGAGCAGTACTTC. Amino acids: CASSQGTGHEQYF.

The V call is TRBV5-6, the J call TRBJ1-1; D is unresolved. The length of the CDR3 is 17 residues. Between the trimmed V and J ends, which lost 0 bases and 1 base, there was a span of 16 bases. CDR1 is SGHDT, CDR2 YYEEEE, per germline. CDR3 protein: CASSLADRWQENTEAFF. In DNA form, the CDR3 reads TGTGCCAGCAGCTTGGCGGATCGGTGGCAGGAGAACACTGAAGCTTTCTTT.